This record covers a single TCR beta chain. Naivety among CD8 cells was defined by CD45RO negativity and positive CCR7 selection, thereby excluding terminally differentiated effector memory CD45RA+ cells. The data stem from a study of shared clonotypes between healthy human individuals. This CDR3 spans 13 amino acids. Germline V gene lookup returns CDR1 MDHEN and CDR2 SYDVKM. Deletions cut 3 bases from V and 4 bases from J, with 8 bases between. Generated by immunoSEQ multiplex PCR, the TCRdb table keeps only in-frame clones and is missing some. The data contain 1.5 million to 2.5 million clones, roughly 95% of them singletons.

The rearrangement uses TRBV28 and TRBJ2-3; D is unclear. This sequence originates from a young man in good health. Sequenced: naive CD8+ T cells sorted from blood. The CDR3 bases are TGTGCCAGCAGTTTTGAGCGCTCAGATACGCAGTATTTT. Translation: CASSFERSDTQYF. Using reference TRBV28 and TRBJ2-3 for the parts outside the CDR3, the full variable domain is DVKVTQSSRYLVKRTGEKVFLECVQDMDHENMFWYRQDPGLGLRLIYFSYDVKMKEKGDIPEGYSVSREKKERFSLILESASTNQTSMYLCASSFERSDTQYFGPGTRLTVL.